The 28 T cell receptor beta chains given below trace back to one sample, sequenced in a study of blood T cell repertoires in COVID-19. Repertoires were generated with immunoSEQ multiplex PCR, while TCRdb's copy carries only in-frame clones and drops some. This sample has 200,000 to 250,000 clones, with about four fifths found just once. The sequencing input was PBMCs or T cells enriched from blood (not recorded which). Source of these receptors: a man aged 60 to 75 who had recovered from COVID-19.

The V call is TRBV7-9, the J call TRBJ1-5, with D possibly being TRBD1 (6 bases). Germline V gene sequence: CDR1 SEHNR, CDR2 FQNEAQ (reference sequence). V lost 5 bases and J lost 6, with 11 bases in between. The CDR3 has 13 amino acids. CDR3 sequence (DNA): TGTGCCAGCAGCCTACAGGGAACTCAGCCCCAGCATTTT. The encoded protein is CASSLQGTQPQHF.

The gene calls are TRBV18 and TRBJ1-1, with D possibly matching TRBD1 (6 bases). The germline gives CDR1 KGHSH, CDR2 LQKENI. The CDR3 loop spans 14 amino acids. V shed 3 bases and J shed 5 bases, with 13 bases lying between them. The CDR3 DNA is TGTGCCAGCTCACCGGGGACAAGCAGGACTGAAGCTTTCTTT. Its protein product is CASSPGTSRTEAFF.

CDR3 loop: CASSWKGTATNGYTF. The CDR3 coding sequence is TGTGCCAGCAGCTGGAAAGGGACAGCCACGAATGGCTACACCTTC. The chain carries TRBV5-8 and TRBJ1-2; 7 nucleotides match TRBD1. This CDR3 has 15 residues. Losses at the gene ends were 3 bases for V and 6 bases for J; bases not matched to a gene: 11. From germline, CDR1 is SGHTS and CDR2 YDEGEE.

This chain links TRBV6-6 with TRBJ1-5; perhaps TRBD1 as D (5 bases). Trimming removed 8 bases at V and 7 bases at J, with 12 bases between. The CDR3 covers 12 residues. The germline CDR1 and CDR2 sequences are MNHNY and SVGAGI (reference sequence). The CDR3 DNA follows: TGTGCCAGCTCGGCGGAGGGGCAGCCCCAGCATTTT. Translation gives CASSAEGQPQHF.

The chain carries TRBV7-8 and TRBJ1-1; D gene uncertain. This CDR3 spans 12 amino acids. The V and J ends lost 5 bases and 7 bases respectively, with 11 bases between them. CDR1 and CDR2 from the germline V gene are SGHVS and FQNEAQ. The CDR3 sequence: CASSTGWVEAFF. The DNA of the CDR3 is TGTGCCAGCAGCACGGGGTGGGTTGAAGCTTTCTTT.

V gene TRBV9 combines with J gene TRBJ2-2; 11 positions agree with TRBD1. J gave up 6 bases and V 3 bases, and 7 bases lay outside the gene matches. Germline V gene lookup returns CDR1 SGDLS and CDR2 YYNGEE. CDR3 length: 16 residues. The DNA of the CDR3 is TGTGCCAGCAGCGGCGGGACAGGGGGTTCCGCCGGGGAGCTGTTTTTT. The encoded protein is CASSGGTGGSAGELFF. Full variable domain (remainder filled in from reference TRBV9 and TRBJ2-2): DSGVTQTPKHLITATGQRVTLRCSPRSGDLSVYWYQQSLDQGLQFLIQYYNGEERAKGNILERFSAQQFPDLHSELNLSSLELGDSALYFCASSGGTGGSAGELFFGEGSRLTVL.

This clone was observed a single time. An end of the junction differs from the germline gene, which may be a read error. The CDR3: CASTPPERVSNQPQHF. The CDR3 bases are TGTGCTAGCACCCCCCCCGAGAGGGTTAGCAATCAGCCCCAGCATTTT. The rearrangement joins TRBV7-7 to TRBJ1-5; no reliable D call. The CDR3 totals 16 residues. Germline CDR1 reads SSHAT; CDR2 reads FNYEAQ (reference sequence). The whole variable domain, remainder taken from reference TRBV7-7 and TRBJ1-5, is GAGVSQSPRYKVTKRGQDVTLRCDPISSHATLYWYQQALGQGPEFLTYFNYEAQPDKSGLPSDRFSAERPEGSISTLTIQRTEQRDSAMYRCASTPPERVSNQPQHFGDGTRLSIL.

The rearrangement joins TRBV10-3 to TRBJ2-2, with D tentatively TRBD2 (5 bases). The V end lost 5 bases, the J end lost 5 bases, and 9 bases lay between the germline ends. The CDR3 spans 13 residues. Germline CDR1 ENHRY, CDR2 SYGVKD. This chain's CDR3 is CAISTSGTGELFF. The CDR3 DNA reads as TGTGCCATCAGTACTAGTGGAACCGGGGAGCTGTTTTTT.

This clone was detected only a few times. This chain connects TRBV5-1 to TRBJ1-6; 7 bases line up with TRBD1. CDR1 SGHRS and CDR2 YFSETQ come from the germline V gene. Trimming cost V 4 bases and J 6 bases; bases outside gene matches: 7. The CDR3 loop spans 15 amino acids. The CDR3 bases are TGCGCCAGCAGCCCACAACGGGACAGTAATTCACCCCTCCACTTT. Residues: CASSPQRDSNSPLHF.

This clone was seen more than once but under ten times. The chain recombines TRBV18 with TRBJ1-1; 8 positions match TRBD1. Trimming took 4 bases from V and 5 from J; bases not matched to a gene: 6. CDR3 length equals 14 residues. Germline CDR1 KGHSH, CDR2 LQKENI. The CDR3 coding sequence is TGTGCCAGCTCACGAGGACAGGGAGGAACTGAAGCTTTCTTT. Residues: CASSRGQGGTEAFF.

The chain uses TRBV3-1 (or the pseudogene TRBV3-2) and TRBJ1-1; D is undetermined. The V and J ends lost 5 bases and 1 base respectively, with 11 bases between them. Per the germline V gene, CDR1 is LGHDT and CDR2 is YNNKEL (reference sequence). CDR3 length equals 14 residues. CDR3: CASSNYHTNTEAFF. The CDR3 DNA follows: TGTGCCAGCAGCAACTACCACACGAACACTGAAGCTTTCTTT.

V gene TRBV4-3 combines with J gene TRBJ2-7; a possible D gene is TRBD1 (7 bases). In germline, CDR1 is LGHNA, CDR2 YSLEER. Trimming took off 2 bases at V and 0 bases at J, with 14 bases between the two ends. The CDR3 is 16 residues long. Here the CDR3 DNA reads TGCGCCAGCAGCCAAAGGACAGGCGGGGCCTCCTACGAGCAGTACTTC. It translates to CASSQRTGGASYEQYF.

The chain has TRBV7-2 and TRBJ2-2; 9 bases align to TRBD1. CDR1 and CDR2 (germline): SGHTA, FQGNSA. CDR3 length: 18 amino acids. V trimming: 5 bases; J trimming: 2 bases; junction bases outside the gene matches: 12. The CDR3 protein is CASSQGPMGQGNTGELFF. CDR3 in DNA: TGTGCCAGCAGCCAAGGCCCTATGGGACAGGGAAACACCGGGGAGCTGTTTTTT.

V usage is TRBV11-3 and J usage is TRBJ1-6; 8 bases line up with TRBD1. The CDR3 is made up of 16 amino acids. Per the germline V gene, CDR1 is SGHNT and CDR2 is YENEEA. V lost 1 base and J lost 9; bases outside the gene matches: 8. CDR3 bases: TGTGCCAGCAGCTTAGGTCGCGGACAGGGCGTTTCACCCCTCCACTTT. It encodes CASSLGRGQGVSPLHF.

This rearrangement joins TRBV25-1 to TRBJ1-2, with TRBD1 matching 10 bases. V shed 5 bases, J shed 2 bases, and the junction held 8 bases outside the gene matches. This CDR3 contains 16 residues. CDR1 is MGHDK, CDR2 SYGVNS, per germline. In nucleotides, the CDR3 is TGTGCCAGCAGTCCCCTCGGACAGGGGGGCAACTATGGCTACACCTTC. Translating gives CASSPLGQGGNYGYTF.

CDR3 DNA: TGCGCCAGCAGCCCCCAACCCCGGGGGGGGAAAGATACGCAGTATTTT. This encodes CASSPQPRGGKDTQYF. V usage is TRBV5-1 and J usage is TRBJ2-3; 8 positions match TRBD2. V lost 4 bases and J lost 5; bases outside the gene matches: 12. Germline V gene lookup returns CDR1 SGHRS and CDR2 YFSETQ. This CDR3 spans 16 amino acids.

This chain links TRBV7-2 with TRBJ1-2; D remains ambiguous. The V end lost 0 bases, the J end lost 4 bases, and 9 bases lay between the germline ends. The CDR3 has 14 amino acids. Germline V gene lookup returns CDR1 SGHTA and CDR2 FQGNSA. CDR3 protein: CASSLAPGTYGYTF. The CDR3 DNA sequence: TGTGCCAGCAGCTTAGCTCCGGGTACCTATGGCTACACCTTC.

This rearrangement joins TRBV29-1 to TRBJ1-2; the D is unclear. V lost 4 bases and J lost 0, with 12 bases in between. This CDR3 is 14 amino acids long. The germline V gene encodes CDR1 SQVTM and CDR2 ANQGSEA. CDR3 sequence (DNA): TGCAGCGTTGCGAGAGGTCAGACTAACTATGGCTACACCTTC. Translation gives CSVARGQTNYGYTF. The full variable domain, with the rest looked up from reference TRBV29-1 and TRBJ1-2, is SAVISQKPSRDICQRGTSLTIQCQVDSQVTMMFWYRQQPGQSLTLIATANQGSEATYESGFVIDKFPISRPNLTFSTLTVSNMSPEDSSIYLCSVARGQTNYGYTFGSGTRLTVV.

On this clone itself: The same CDR3 also results from other DNA sequences found in this sample. CDR3 amino acids: CASSFGGNQPQHF. The CDR3 DNA is TGTGCCAGCAGTTTTGGGGGGAATCAGCCCCAGCATTTT. The chain combines TRBV12-3 or TRBV12-4 with TRBJ1-5, with D maybe TRBD1 (5 bases). The CDR3 has 13 residues. V shed 3 bases and J shed 4 bases, with 7 bases lying between them.

The CDR3 region is CASSIRPGPEAFF. The DNA of the CDR3 is TGTGCCAGTAGTATACGCCCGGGTCCTGAAGCTTTCTTT. This chain links TRBV19 with TRBJ1-1; D unresolved. The CDR3 sequence is 13 residues long. Germline loops: CDR1 LNHDA, CDR2 SQIVND (reference sequence). Trimming removed 2 bases from V and 6 bases from J, with 10 bases in between.

This chain links TRBV6-1 with TRBJ2-7, with D unclear. The CDR3 loop spans 15 amino acids. CDR1 and CDR2 (germline): MNHNS, SASEGT. Trimming left V 3 bases short and J 3 bases short, with 15 bases between. The CDR3 DNA reads as TGTGCCAGCAGTGACGAAAGTCGGGTCCTCTACGAGCAGTACTTC. Residues: CASSDESRVLYEQYF.

V and J are TRBV12-3 or TRBV12-4 and TRBJ2-2, with no clear D. Trimming left V 1 base short and J 11 bases short, with 11 bases between. This CDR3 contains 13 residues. CDR3 DNA: TGTGCCAGCAGTTTAGGCCCCGCGTCTGAGCTGTTTTTT. Translation gives CASSLGPASELFF.

In regard to this clone: Other DNA sequences in this sample translate to the same CDR3. The CDR3 coding sequence is TGTGCCAGCAGCGCAGGGACAGCCTACAATGAGCAGTTCTTC. Protein product: CASSAGTAYNEQFF. The chain recombines TRBV7-2 with TRBJ2-1, with TRBD1 identical over 7 bases. CDR1 and CDR2 (germline): SGHTA, FQGNSA. The V and J ends lost 5 bases and 2 bases, in that order; junction bases with no gene match: 3. This CDR3 comprises 14 residues.

V gene TRBV19 combines with J gene TRBJ2-5, with 8 bases identical to TRBD2. Germline V lookup: CDR1 LNHDA, CDR2 SQIVND (reference sequence). The CDR3 sequence is 15 residues long. Trimming took 5 bases from V and 0 from J; bases not matched to a gene: 5. The CDR3 reads CASSLMTSDQETQYF. CDR3 DNA: TGTGCCAGTAGTCTGATGACTAGCGACCAAGAGACCCAGTACTTC.

The chain links TRBV11-2 to TRBJ2-7; TRBD2 agrees at 12 bases. This CDR3 spans 18 amino acids. Trimming at V came to 3 bases and at J to 1 base, leaving 10 bases not matched to a gene. Germline lookup yields CDR1 SGHAT and CDR2 FQNNGV. The CDR3 here is CASSFSATSGGSSYEQYF. CDR3 DNA sequence: TGTGCCAGCAGCTTCTCGGCAACTAGCGGGGGGTCATCCTACGAGCAGTACTTC.

The chain employs TRBV7-9 and TRBJ2-3; 12 positions agree with TRBD2. CDR3 length: 17 residues. Trimming at V came to 4 bases and at J to 6 bases, leaving 11 bases not matched to a gene. Germline assignment: CDR1 SEHNR and CDR2 FQNEAQ (reference sequence). Here the CDR3 reads CASSSLTSGGPGDTQYF. CDR3 sequence (DNA): TGTGCCAGCAGCTCATTAACTAGCGGGGGGCCGGGGGATACGCAGTATTTT.

The CDR3: CASSPRTSGGANEQFF. In nucleotides, the CDR3 is TGTGCCAGCAGCCCCCGGACTAGCGGGGGGGCGAATGAGCAGTTCTTC. The rearrangement uses TRBV3-1 (or the pseudogene TRBV3-2) and TRBJ2-1; 15 bases fit TRBD2. Trimming at V came to 4 bases and at J to 7 bases, leaving 5 bases not matched to a gene. The CDR3 consists of 16 residues. CDR1 is LGHDT, CDR2 YNNKEL, per germline (reference sequence).

The gene calls are TRBV7-3 and TRBJ1-3, with D possibly TRBD1 on 5 matching bases. The CDR3 is made up of 14 amino acids. Trimming removed 5 bases from V and 1 base from J, with 9 bases in between. CDR1 and CDR2 from the germline V gene are SGHTA and FQGTGA. CDR3 region: CASSAGTSGNTIYF. For the CDR3, the DNA is TGTGCCAGCAGCGCCGGGACTTCTGGAAACACCATATATTTT.